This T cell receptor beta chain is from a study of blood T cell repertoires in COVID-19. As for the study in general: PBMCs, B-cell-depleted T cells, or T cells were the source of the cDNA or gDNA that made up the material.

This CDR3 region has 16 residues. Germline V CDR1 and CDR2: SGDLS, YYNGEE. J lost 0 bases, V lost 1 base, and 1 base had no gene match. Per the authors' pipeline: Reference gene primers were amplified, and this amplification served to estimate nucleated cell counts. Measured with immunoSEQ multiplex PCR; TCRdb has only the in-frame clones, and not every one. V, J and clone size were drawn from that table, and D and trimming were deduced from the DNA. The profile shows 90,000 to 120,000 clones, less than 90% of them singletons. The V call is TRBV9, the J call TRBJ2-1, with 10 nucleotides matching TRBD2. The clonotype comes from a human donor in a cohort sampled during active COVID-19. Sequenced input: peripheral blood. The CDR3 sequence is CASSVTSGVSYNEQFF. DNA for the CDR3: TGTGCCAGCAGCGTAACTAGCGGGGTCTCCTACAATGAGCAGTTCTTC.